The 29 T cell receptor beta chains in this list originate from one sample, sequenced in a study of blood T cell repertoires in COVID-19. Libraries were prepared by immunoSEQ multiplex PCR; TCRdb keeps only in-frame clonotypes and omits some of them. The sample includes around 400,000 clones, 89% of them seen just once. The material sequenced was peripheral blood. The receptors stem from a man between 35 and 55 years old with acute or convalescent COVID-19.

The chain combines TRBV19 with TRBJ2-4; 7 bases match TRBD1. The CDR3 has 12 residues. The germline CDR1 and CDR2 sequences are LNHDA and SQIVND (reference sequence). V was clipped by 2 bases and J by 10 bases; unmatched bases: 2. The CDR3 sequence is CASSILTGIQYF. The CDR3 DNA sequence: TGTGCCAGTAGTATACTGACAGGGATTCAGTACTTC.

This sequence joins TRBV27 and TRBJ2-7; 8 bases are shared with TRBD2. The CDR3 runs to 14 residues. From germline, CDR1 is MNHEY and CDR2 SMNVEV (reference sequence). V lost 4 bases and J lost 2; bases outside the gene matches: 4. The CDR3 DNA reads TGTGCCAGCAGTTCCTGGACTAGCCCCTACGAGCAGTACTTC. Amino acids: CASSSWTSPYEQYF.

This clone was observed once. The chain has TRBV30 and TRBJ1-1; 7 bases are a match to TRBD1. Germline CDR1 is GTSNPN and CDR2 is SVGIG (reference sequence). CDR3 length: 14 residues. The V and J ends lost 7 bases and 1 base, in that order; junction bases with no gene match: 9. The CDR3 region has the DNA TGTGCCTTGGGGCAAGGGACAGCGAACACTGAAGCTTTCTTT. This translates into CALGQGTANTEAFF.

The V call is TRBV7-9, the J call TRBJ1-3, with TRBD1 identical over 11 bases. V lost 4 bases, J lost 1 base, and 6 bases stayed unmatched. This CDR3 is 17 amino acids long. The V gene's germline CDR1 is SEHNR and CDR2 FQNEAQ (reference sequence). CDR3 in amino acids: CASSSVDRGLSGNTIYF. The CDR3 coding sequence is TGTGCCAGCAGCTCAGTGGACAGGGGGCTGTCTGGAAACACCATATATTTT. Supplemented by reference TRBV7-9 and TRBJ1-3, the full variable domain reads DTGVSQNPRHKITKRGQNVTFRCDPISEHNRLYWYRQTLGQGPEFLTYFQNEAQLEKSRLLSDRFSAERPKGSFSTLEIQRTEQGDSAMYLCASSSVDRGLSGNTIYFGEGSWLTVV.

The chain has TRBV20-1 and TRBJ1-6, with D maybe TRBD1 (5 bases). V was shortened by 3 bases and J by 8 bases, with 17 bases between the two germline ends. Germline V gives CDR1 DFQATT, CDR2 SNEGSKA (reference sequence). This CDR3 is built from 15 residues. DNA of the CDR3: TGCAGTGCTAGTGGGACCGGGAGGATAGATTCACCCCTCCACTTT. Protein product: CSASGTGRIDSPLHF.

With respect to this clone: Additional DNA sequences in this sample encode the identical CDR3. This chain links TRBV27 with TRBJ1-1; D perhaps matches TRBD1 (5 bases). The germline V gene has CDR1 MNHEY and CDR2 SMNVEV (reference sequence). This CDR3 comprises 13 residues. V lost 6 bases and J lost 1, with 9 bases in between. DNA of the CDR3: TGTGCCAGCAGCTACACAGGGAACACTGAAGCTTTCTTT. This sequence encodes CASSYTGNTEAFF.

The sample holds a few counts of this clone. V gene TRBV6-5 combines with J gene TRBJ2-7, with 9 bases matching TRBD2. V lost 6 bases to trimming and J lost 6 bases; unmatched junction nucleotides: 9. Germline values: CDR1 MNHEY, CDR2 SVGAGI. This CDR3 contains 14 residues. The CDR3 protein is CASRVAGAGGEQYF. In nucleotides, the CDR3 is TGTGCCAGCAGAGTAGCGGGGGCCGGGGGCGAGCAGTACTTC.

CDR3 region: CASSLGQANTGELFF. DNA for the CDR3: TGTGCCAGCAGCTTGGGACAGGCGAACACCGGGGAGCTGTTTTTT. The chain is built from TRBV7-8 and TRBJ2-2; TRBD1 agrees at 8 bases. Germline V gene data show CDR1 as SGHVS and CDR2 as FQNEAQ. CDR3 length: 15 amino acids. V was clipped by 3 bases and J by 0 bases; unmatched bases: 0.

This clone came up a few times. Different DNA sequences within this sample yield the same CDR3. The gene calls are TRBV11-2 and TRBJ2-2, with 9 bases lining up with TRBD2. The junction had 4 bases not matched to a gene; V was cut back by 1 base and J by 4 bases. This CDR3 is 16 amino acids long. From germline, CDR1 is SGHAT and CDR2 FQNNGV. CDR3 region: CASSLVSAGGTGELFF. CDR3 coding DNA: TGTGCCAGCAGCTTAGTATCAGCGGGAGGCACCGGGGAGCTGTTTTTT.

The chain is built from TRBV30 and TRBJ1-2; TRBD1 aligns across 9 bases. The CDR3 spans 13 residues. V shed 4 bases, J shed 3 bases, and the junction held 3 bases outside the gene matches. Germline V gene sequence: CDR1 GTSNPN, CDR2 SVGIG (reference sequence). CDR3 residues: CAWMTGGYYGYTF. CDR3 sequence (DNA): TGTGCCTGGATGACAGGGGGTTACTATGGCTACACCTTC.

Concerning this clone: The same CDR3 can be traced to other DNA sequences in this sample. The CDR3 DNA follows: TGTGCCAGCAGTGAAGCGGGCACAGGGGGCTACGAGCAGTACTTC. It codes for CASSEAGTGGYEQYF. The chain links TRBV6-1 to TRBJ2-7; 8 bases align to TRBD1. The CDR3 loop spans 15 amino acids. The trim removed 0 bases at V and 3 bases at J, leaving 4 bases unmatched. Germline V gene sequence: CDR1 MNHNS, CDR2 SASEGT.

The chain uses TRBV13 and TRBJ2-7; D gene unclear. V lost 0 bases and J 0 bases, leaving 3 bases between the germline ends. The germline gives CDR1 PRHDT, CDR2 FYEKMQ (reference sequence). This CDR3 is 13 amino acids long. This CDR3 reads CASSLGSSYEQYF. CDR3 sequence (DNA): TGTGCCAGCAGCTTAGGCAGCTCCTACGAGCAGTACTTC. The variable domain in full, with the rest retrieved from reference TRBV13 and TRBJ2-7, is AAGVIQSPRHLIKEKRETATLKCYPIPRHDTVYWYQQGPGQDPQFLISFYEKMQSDKGSIPDRFSAQQFSDYHSELNMSSLELGDSALYFCASSLGSSYEQYFGPGTRLTVT.

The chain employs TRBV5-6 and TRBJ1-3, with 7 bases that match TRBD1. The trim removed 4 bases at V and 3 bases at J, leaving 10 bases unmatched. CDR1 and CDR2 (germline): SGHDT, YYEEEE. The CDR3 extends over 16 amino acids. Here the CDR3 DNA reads TGTGCCAGCAGCAGGGCGACAGGGTTGGGTGGAAACACCATATATTTT. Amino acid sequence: CASSRATGLGGNTIYF.

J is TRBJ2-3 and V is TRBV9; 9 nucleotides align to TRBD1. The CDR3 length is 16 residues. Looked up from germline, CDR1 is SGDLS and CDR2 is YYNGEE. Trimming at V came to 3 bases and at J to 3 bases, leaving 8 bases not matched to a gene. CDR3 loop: CASSATGTGFTDTQYF. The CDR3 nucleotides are TGTGCCAGCAGCGCGACCGGGACAGGGTTTACAGATACGCAGTATTTT.

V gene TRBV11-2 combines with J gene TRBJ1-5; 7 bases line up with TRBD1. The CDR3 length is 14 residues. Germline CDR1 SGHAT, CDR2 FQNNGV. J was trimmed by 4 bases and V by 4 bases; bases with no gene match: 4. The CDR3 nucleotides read TGTGCCAGCAGCTCGGGACAGCCGAATCAGCCCCAGCATTTT. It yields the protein CASSSGQPNQPQHF.

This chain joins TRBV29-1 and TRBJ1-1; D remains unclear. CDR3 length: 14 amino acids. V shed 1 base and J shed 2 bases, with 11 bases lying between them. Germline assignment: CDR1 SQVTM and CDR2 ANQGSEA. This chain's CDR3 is CSVEVLRFNTEAFF. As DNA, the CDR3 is TGCAGCGTTGAAGTCTTACGGTTTAACACTGAAGCTTTCTTT.

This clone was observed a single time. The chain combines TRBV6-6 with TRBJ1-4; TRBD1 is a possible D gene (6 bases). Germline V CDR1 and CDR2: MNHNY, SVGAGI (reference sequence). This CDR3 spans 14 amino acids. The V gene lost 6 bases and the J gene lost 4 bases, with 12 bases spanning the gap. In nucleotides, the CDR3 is TGTGCCAGCAGGACAACAGGGATTAATGAAAAACTGTTTTTT. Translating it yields CASRTTGINEKLFF.

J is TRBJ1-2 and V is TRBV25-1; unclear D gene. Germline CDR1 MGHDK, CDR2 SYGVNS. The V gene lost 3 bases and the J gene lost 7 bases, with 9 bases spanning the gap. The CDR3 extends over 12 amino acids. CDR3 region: CASSDSRGGYTF. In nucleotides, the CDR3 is TGTGCCAGCAGTGACAGCCGCGGTGGCTACACCTTC.

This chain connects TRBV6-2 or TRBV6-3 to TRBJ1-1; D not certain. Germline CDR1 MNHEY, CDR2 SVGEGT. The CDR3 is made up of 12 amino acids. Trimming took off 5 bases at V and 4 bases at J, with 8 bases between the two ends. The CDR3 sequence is CASSLFSTEAFF. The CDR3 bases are TGTGCCAGCAGTCTTTTCAGCACTGAAGCTTTCTTT.

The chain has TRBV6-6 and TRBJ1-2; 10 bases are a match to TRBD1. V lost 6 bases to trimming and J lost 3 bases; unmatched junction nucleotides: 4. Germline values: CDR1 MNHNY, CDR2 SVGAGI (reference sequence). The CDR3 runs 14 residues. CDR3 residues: CASSLGQGDYGYTF. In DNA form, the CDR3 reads TGTGCCAGCAGCCTTGGACAGGGGGACTATGGCTACACCTTC.

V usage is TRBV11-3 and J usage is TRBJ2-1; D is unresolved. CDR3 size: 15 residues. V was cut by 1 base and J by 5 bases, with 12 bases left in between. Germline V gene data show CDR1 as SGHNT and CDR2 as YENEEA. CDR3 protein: CASSLGVALDNEQFF. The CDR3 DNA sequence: TGTGCCAGCAGCTTAGGGGTAGCATTGGACAATGAGCAGTTCTTC.

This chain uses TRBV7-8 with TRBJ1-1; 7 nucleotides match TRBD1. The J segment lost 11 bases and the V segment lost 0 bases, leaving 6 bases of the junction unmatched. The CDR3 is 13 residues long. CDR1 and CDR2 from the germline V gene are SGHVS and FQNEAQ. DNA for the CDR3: TGTGCCAGCAGCTTAGCGTCTAGGGGGCAGGCTTTCTTT. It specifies CASSLASRGQAFF.

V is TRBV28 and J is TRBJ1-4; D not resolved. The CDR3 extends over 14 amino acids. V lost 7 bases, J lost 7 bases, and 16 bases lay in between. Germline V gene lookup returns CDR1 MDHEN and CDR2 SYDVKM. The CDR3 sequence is CASTPLQGGEKLFF. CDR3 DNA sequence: TGTGCCAGCACCCCCCTCCAAGGAGGTGAAAAACTGTTTTTT.

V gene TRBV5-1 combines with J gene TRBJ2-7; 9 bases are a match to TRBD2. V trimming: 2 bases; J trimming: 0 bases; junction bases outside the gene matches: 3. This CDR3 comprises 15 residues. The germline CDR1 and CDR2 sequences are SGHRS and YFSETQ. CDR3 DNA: TGCGCCAGCAGCTTCTCGACTAGCGGCTCCTACGAGCAGTACTTC. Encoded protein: CASSFSTSGSYEQYF.

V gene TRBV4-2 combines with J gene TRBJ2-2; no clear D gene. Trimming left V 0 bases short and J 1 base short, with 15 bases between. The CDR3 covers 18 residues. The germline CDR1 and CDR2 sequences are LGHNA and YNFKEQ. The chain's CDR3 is CASSQEIELYGNTGELFF. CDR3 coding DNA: TGTGCCAGCAGCCAAGAGATCGAACTTTACGGGAACACCGGGGAGCTGTTTTTT.

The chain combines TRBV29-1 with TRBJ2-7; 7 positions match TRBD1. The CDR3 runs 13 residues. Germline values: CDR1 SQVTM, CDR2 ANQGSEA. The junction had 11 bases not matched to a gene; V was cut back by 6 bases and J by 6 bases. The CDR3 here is CSVRTGQGFEQYF. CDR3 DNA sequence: TGCAGCGTCCGGACAGGCCAGGGCTTCGAGCAGTACTTC.

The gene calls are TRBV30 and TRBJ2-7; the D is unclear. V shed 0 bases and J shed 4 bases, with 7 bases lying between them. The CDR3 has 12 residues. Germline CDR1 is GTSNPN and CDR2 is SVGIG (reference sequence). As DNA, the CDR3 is TGTGCCTGGAGTGTAATCCGGTACGAGCAGTACTTC. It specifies CAWSVIRYEQYF.

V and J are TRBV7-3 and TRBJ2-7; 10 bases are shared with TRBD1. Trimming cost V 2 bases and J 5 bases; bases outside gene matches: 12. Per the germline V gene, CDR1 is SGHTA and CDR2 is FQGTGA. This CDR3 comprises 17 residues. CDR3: CASSLGSRDRGPHEQYF. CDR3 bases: TGTGCCAGCAGCTTAGGGTCTAGGGACAGGGGTCCCCACGAGCAGTACTTC. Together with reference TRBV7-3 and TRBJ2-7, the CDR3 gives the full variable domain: GAGVSQTPSNKVTEKGKYVELRCDPISGHTALYWYRQSLGQGPEFLIYFQGTGAADDSGLPNDRFFAVRPEGSVSTLKIQRTERGDSAVYLCASSLGSRDRGPHEQYFGPGTRLTVT.

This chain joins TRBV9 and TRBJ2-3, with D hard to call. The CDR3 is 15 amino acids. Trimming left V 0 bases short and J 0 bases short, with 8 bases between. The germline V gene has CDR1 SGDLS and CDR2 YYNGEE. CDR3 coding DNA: TGTGCCAGCAGCGTAGGTTCGTCTAGCACAGATACGCAGTATTTT. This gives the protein CASSVGSSSTDTQYF. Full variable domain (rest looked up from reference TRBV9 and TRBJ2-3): DSGVTQTPKHLITATGQRVTLRCSPRSGDLSVYWYQQSLDQGLQFLIQYYNGEERAKGNILERFSAQQFPDLHSELNLSSLELGDSALYFCASSVGSSSTDTQYFGPGTRLTVL.